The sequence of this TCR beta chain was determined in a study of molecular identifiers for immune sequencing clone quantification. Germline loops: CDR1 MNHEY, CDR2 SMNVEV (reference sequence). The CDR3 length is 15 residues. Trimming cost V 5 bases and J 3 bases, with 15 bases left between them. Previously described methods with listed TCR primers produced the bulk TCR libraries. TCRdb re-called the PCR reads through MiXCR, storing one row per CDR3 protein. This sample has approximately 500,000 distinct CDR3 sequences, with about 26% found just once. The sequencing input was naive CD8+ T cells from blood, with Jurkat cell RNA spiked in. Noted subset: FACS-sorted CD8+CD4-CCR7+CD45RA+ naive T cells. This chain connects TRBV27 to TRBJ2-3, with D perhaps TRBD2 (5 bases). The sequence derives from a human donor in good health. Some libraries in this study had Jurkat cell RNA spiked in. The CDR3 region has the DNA TGTGCCAGCAGTCTCGGACTCCCTTCGACAGATACGCAGTATTTT. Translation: CASSLGLPSTDTQYF.